The 21 T cell receptor beta chains in this list originate from one sample, sequenced in a study of cytomegalovirus exposure and HLA in healthy donors. The PCR had 60 Vbeta and 13 Jbeta primers. TCRdb keeps only in-frame clones here, not all; method: immunoSEQ multiplex PCR. The data contain around 100,000 clones, about 64% of them seen just once; the ten biggest clones take up about 8%. The sample was PBMCs. Receptor source: a man aged 18-30 years in good health and CMV-seropositive.

This clone has only one observation. The germline gene is not matched at one end of the junction; a read error may be the cause. V usage is TRBV7-9 and J usage is TRBJ2-7; no clear D gene. Germline values: CDR1 SEHNR, CDR2 FQNEAQ (reference sequence). The CDR3 runs 13 residues. The CDR3: CSSSSKASYEQYF. The CDR3 DNA sequence: TGTTCCAGCAGCTCTAAAGCCTCCTACGAGCAGTACTTC.

In regard to this clone: The junction departs from the called germline gene at one end, perhaps through a read error. This chain joins TRBV6-5 and TRBJ1-6; 8 bases line up with TRBD1. CDR1 MNHEY and CDR2 SVGAGI come from the germline V gene. This CDR3 comprises 15 residues. CDR3: CANSYGQGAYSPLHF. In nucleotides, the CDR3 is TGTGCCAACAGTTACGGTCAGGGGGCCTATTCACCCCTCCACTTT.

The chain is built from TRBV6-4 and TRBJ1-4; D is perhaps TRBD1 (6 bases). The CDR3 totals 14 residues. V was pared by 7 bases and J by 7 bases, with 16 bases between. Looked up from germline, CDR1 is MRHNA and CDR2 is SNTAGT. The CDR3 spells CASNPDRCVEKLFF. CDR3 DNA sequence: TGTGCCAGCAACCCAGACAGGTGTGTTGAAAAACTGTTTTTT.

This clone has more than one count but fewer than ten. V usage is TRBV10-1 and J usage is TRBJ1-2; 8 positions match TRBD1. This CDR3 comprises 15 residues. V shed 4 bases, J shed 6 bases, and the junction held 10 bases outside the gene matches. CDR1 and CDR2 from the germline V gene are WNHNN and SYGVQD (reference sequence). The CDR3 spells CASSGTGTGQHGYTF. CDR3 bases: TGCGCCAGCAGTGGGACCGGGACAGGCCAGCATGGCTACACCTTC.

DNA for the CDR3: TGTGCCAGCAGTTACTCCAGGGGGAAATACAATGAGCAGTTCTTC. As protein: CASSYSRGKYNEQFF. The V and J genes are TRBV6-5 and TRBJ2-1; 7 bases are shared with TRBD1. The V gene's germline CDR1 is MNHEY and CDR2 SVGAGI. CDR3 size: 15 residues. The V gene end was trimmed by 0 bases and the J gene end by 4 bases; junction bases not matched to a gene: 3.

The rearrangement links TRBV6-5 to TRBJ2-3, with D tentatively TRBD1 (6 bases). CDR3 size: 13 residues. Looked up from germline, CDR1 is MNHEY and CDR2 is SVGAGI. V gave up 6 bases and J gave up 2 bases, with 9 bases separating them. CDR3 amino acids: CASRGTTTDTQYF. CDR3 in DNA: TGTGCCAGCAGGGGGACAACCACAGATACGCAGTATTTT.

The chain recombines TRBV6-1 with TRBJ2-7; D is perhaps TRBD2 (6 bases). Germline CDR1 and CDR2: MNHNS and SASEGT. CDR3 length equals 15 residues. V gave up 2 bases and J gave up 9 bases, with 20 bases separating them. The CDR3 reads CASSERGRQSGGQYV. The DNA of the CDR3 is TGTGCCAGCAGTGAAAGGGGAAGACAGTCCGGGGGGCAGTACGTC.

The CDR3 coding sequence is TGTGCCAGCAGCAAACAGGGGGCGATGATAGAGACCCAGTACTTC. Translation: CASSKQGAMIETQYF. The genes are TRBV27 and TRBJ2-5; 9 bases are a match to TRBD1. The V gene end was trimmed by 6 bases and the J gene end by 4 bases; junction bases not matched to a gene: 9. The CDR3 covers 15 residues. Germline V gives CDR1 MNHEY, CDR2 SMNVEV (reference sequence).

The chain carries TRBV19 and TRBJ1-1; no definite D call. Germline V gene data show CDR1 as LNHDA and CDR2 as SQIVND (reference sequence). The CDR3 contains 16 residues. V lost 1 base to trimming and J lost 2 bases, with 14 bases between them. The CDR3 DNA follows: TGTGCCAGTAGTATAGGTATAAAAGAGAGAAACACTGAAGCTTTCTTT. The encoded protein is CASSIGIKERNTEAFF.

The chain couples TRBV29-1 to TRBJ2-3, with TRBD2 identical over 7 bases. J was trimmed by 3 bases and V by 3 bases; bases with no gene match: 6. This CDR3 has 14 residues. CDR1 is SQVTM and CDR2 is ANQGSEA in the germline V gene. This chain's CDR3 is CSVEGGSGTDTQYF. As DNA, the CDR3 is TGCAGCGTTGAGGGGGGGAGTGGGACAGATACGCAGTATTTT.

The chain joins TRBV5-1 to TRBJ1-1; the D is unclear. Germline-derived CDR1 and CDR2 are SGHRS and YFSETQ. Trimming pared 4 bases from V and 1 base from J, leaving 8 bases between. The length of the CDR3 is 13 residues. CDR3 in amino acids: CASSINSNTEAFF. CDR3 sequence (DNA): TGCGCCAGCAGCATCAATTCGAACACTGAAGCTTTCTTT.

V gene TRBV6-1 combines with J gene TRBJ1-5; D is unresolved. Germline V gene data show CDR1 as MNHNS and CDR2 as SASEGT. The V gene lost 4 bases and the J gene lost 0 bases, with 4 bases spanning the gap. The CDR3 is made up of 13 amino acids. CDR3 sequence: CASSGHSNQPQHF. CDR3 bases: TGTGCCAGCAGTGGTCATAGCAATCAGCCCCAGCATTTT.

The chain joins TRBV29-1 to TRBJ2-5; possible D gene TRBD2, 5 bases. Germline lookup yields CDR1 SQVTM and CDR2 ANQGSEA. The CDR3 extends over 13 amino acids. Trimming removed 1 base from V and 9 bases from J, with 15 bases in between. CDR3 in amino acids: CSVEGGYFGAQYF. The CDR3, as DNA: TGCAGCGTTGAAGGCGGATACTTCGGGGCCCAGTACTTC.

The rearrangement uses TRBV28 and TRBJ2-5; a possible D gene is TRBD2 (6 bases). The germline V and J ends were trimmed by 2 bases and 1 base, with 20 bases remaining between them. CDR3 size: 18 residues. The germline V gene encodes CDR1 MDHEN and CDR2 SYDVKM. CDR3 nucleotides: TGTGCCAGCAGTTTAAGTATCGGGTTAGGGACTCTCCAAGAGACCCAGTACTTC. It yields the protein CASSLSIGLGTLQETQYF.

This clone was seen more than once but under ten times. This chain uses TRBV11-2 with TRBJ2-5; D might be TRBD2 (5 bases). The length of the CDR3 is 18 residues. Trimming took off 5 bases at V and 1 base at J, with 23 bases between the two ends. Germline-derived CDR1 and CDR2 are SGHAT and FQNNGV. Here the CDR3 reads CASSIRPGVIGGQETQYF. DNA for the CDR3: TGTGCCAGCAGCATCCGACCGGGCGTGATCGGAGGCCAAGAGACCCAGTACTTC.

A note on this clone: Possible read error: a much larger clone is one base away. V and J are TRBV2 and TRBJ1-5; TRBD1 aligns across 8 bases. The CDR3 runs to 12 residues. Germline CDR1 SNHLY, CDR2 FYNNEI. CDR3 bases: TGTGCCAGCGGACAGGGCGGTCAGCCCCCGCATTTT. Its translation: CASGQGGQPPHF. The whole variable domain, remainder taken from reference TRBV2 and TRBJ1-5, is EPEVTQTPSHQVTQMGQEVILRCVPISNHLYFYWYRQILGQKVEFLVSFYNNEISEKSEIFDDQFSVERPDGSNFTLKIRSTKLEDSAMYFCASGQGGQPPHFGDGTRLSIL.

The CDR3 spells CASRENRGLNTEAFF. For the CDR3, the DNA is TGTGCCAGCAGGGAAAACAGGGGCCTGAACACTGAAGCTTTCTTT. This chain uses TRBV6-1 with TRBJ1-1; 7 nucleotides line up with TRBD1. The J segment lost 0 bases and the V segment lost 6 bases, leaving 7 bases of the junction unmatched. Germline V gene sequence: CDR1 MNHNS, CDR2 SASEGT. The CDR3 runs 15 residues.

The chain uses TRBV5-6 and TRBJ2-3, with TRBD1 matching over 7 bases. This CDR3 comprises 15 residues. The V and J ends lost 0 bases and 3 bases, in that order; junction bases with no gene match: 4. Germline-derived CDR1 and CDR2 are SGHDT and YYEEEE. The CDR3 DNA sequence: TGTGCCAGCAGCTTGGCAGACAGGGTAACAGATACGCAGTATTTT. Translated, it gives CASSLADRVTDTQYF.

This clone was recorded many times. The genes are TRBV14 and TRBJ2-3; 9 positions agree with TRBD2. Losses at the gene ends were 1 base for V and 4 bases for J; bases not matched to a gene: 6. This CDR3 spans 16 amino acids. Germline CDR1 and CDR2: SGHDN and FVKESK. In nucleotides, the CDR3 is TGTGCCAGCAGCCAAGTAGGAGCGGGGGGCGCAGATACGCAGTATTTT. Translating it yields CASSQVGAGGADTQYF.

The chain links TRBV4-1 to TRBJ2-5; 14 bases map to TRBD2. This CDR3 is built from 18 residues. Germline assignment: CDR1 MGHRA and CDR2 YSYEKL. V dropped 0 bases and J dropped 2; count of bases not matched to a gene: 5. CDR3 loop: CASSQDIGLAGGQETQYF. CDR3 sequence (DNA): TGCGCCAGCAGCCAAGATATAGGACTAGCGGGGGGACAAGAGACCCAGTACTTC.

The rearrangement links TRBV6-1 to TRBJ1-3, with D unclear. The length of the CDR3 is 12 residues. Trimming cost V 8 bases and J 4 bases, with 9 bases left between them. Germline values: CDR1 MNHNS, CDR2 SASEGT. In DNA form, the CDR3 reads TGTGCCAGCCGGGAAATAGGAAACACCATATATTTT. Its protein is CASREIGNTIYF.